A single sample is the source of the 9 T cell receptor beta chains below, sequenced in a study of blood T cell repertoires in COVID-19. TCRdb's table, derived via immunoSEQ multiplex PCR, lists solely in-frame clones and lacks some. The sample shows around 620,000 clones, 75% to 90% of them seen only once. The sample was peripheral blood. These receptors all come from a woman aged 18-30 years with acute or convalescent COVID-19.

This chain connects TRBV19 to TRBJ2-7; 8 bases match TRBD1. The germline V gene encodes CDR1 LNHDA and CDR2 SQIVND (reference sequence). The J segment lost 5 bases and the V segment lost 6 bases, leaving 3 bases of the junction unmatched. CDR3 length equals 12 residues. CDR3 sequence (DNA): TGTGCCAGTAGGGACAGGGTAAACGAGCAGTACTTC. It specifies CASRDRVNEQYF.

The genes are TRBV19 and TRBJ2-3, with 7 bases that match TRBD1. This CDR3 is built from 15 residues. V trimming: 7 bases; J trimming: 2 bases; junction bases outside the gene matches: 9. CDR1 LNHDA and CDR2 SQIVND come from the germline V gene (reference sequence). The CDR3 protein is CASTTTGYNTDTQYF. In nucleotides, the CDR3 is TGTGCCAGTACCACGACAGGGTATAACACAGATACGCAGTATTTT.

V usage is TRBV19 and J usage is TRBJ2-7; tentative D call: TRBD1 (5 bases). Trimming shortened V by 3 bases and J by 1 base, and 10 bases separated the two germline ends. This CDR3 spans 14 amino acids. Germline CDR1 and CDR2: LNHDA and SQIVND (reference sequence). CDR3 loop: CASSIQQGSYEQYF. DNA of the CDR3: TGTGCCAGTAGTATTCAGCAGGGTTCCTACGAGCAGTACTTC.

This clone was counted a few times. The chain carries TRBV28 and TRBJ1-1; no clear D gene. The CDR3 spans 13 residues. The V end was cut by 3 bases, the J end by 7 bases, with 12 bases between. Germline loops: CDR1 MDHEN, CDR2 SYDVKM. The CDR3 DNA sequence: TGTGCCAGCAGTTTGTCAGTAGCTTATGAAGCTTTCTTT. Amino acids: CASSLSVAYEAFF.

This clone was observed a single time. This chain connects TRBV13 to TRBJ1-5; 7 bases are shared with TRBD1. Germline V CDR1 and CDR2: PRHDT, FYEKMQ (reference sequence). The V gene end was trimmed by 0 bases and the J gene end by 4 bases; junction bases not matched to a gene: 12. CDR3 length: 18 residues. The CDR3 protein is CASSLGRTRGLGNQPQHF. The CDR3 nucleotides read TGTGCCAGCAGCTTAGGAAGGACAAGGGGGCTTGGGAATCAGCCCCAGCATTTT.

V is TRBV27 and J is TRBJ2-1, with D perhaps TRBD2 (5 bases). This CDR3 comprises 16 residues. The V end lost 2 bases, the J end lost 4 bases, and 15 bases lay between the germline ends. Germline V gene data show CDR1 as MNHEY and CDR2 as SMNVEV (reference sequence). The CDR3 loop is CASSLIGGETYNEQFF. For the CDR3, the DNA is TGTGCCAGCAGTTTAATTGGTGGGGAGACTTACAATGAGCAGTTCTTC.

This clone has just a few counts. The V call is TRBV27, the J call TRBJ2-7; 7 nucleotides align to TRBD1. Germline CDR1 and CDR2: MNHEY and SMNVEV (reference sequence). V was pared by 2 bases and J by 4 bases, with 5 bases of the junction left unmatched. This CDR3 comprises 14 residues. The CDR3, as DNA: TGTGCCAGCAGTTTAAGGGGGACAGAGTACGAGCAGTACTTC. Protein product: CASSLRGTEYEQYF.

The chain carries TRBV4-1 and TRBJ1-2; D is perhaps TRBD1 (5 bases). The CDR3 contains 13 residues. V was cut by 4 bases and J by 4 bases, with 10 bases left in between. In germline, CDR1 is MGHRA, CDR2 YSYEKL. CDR3: CASSPLGGYGYTF. In DNA form, the CDR3 reads TGCGCCAGCAGCCCTCTGGGGGGCTATGGCTACACCTTC.

The V gene is TRBV2, the J gene TRBJ2-3, with 8 bases fitting TRBD2. The V segment lost 5 bases and the J segment 6 bases; nucleotides outside the gene matches: 7. This CDR3 region has 14 residues. CDR1 SNHLY and CDR2 FYNNEI come from the germline V gene. This CDR3 is CASSKELAGDTQYF. CDR3 bases: TGTGCCAGCAGTAAAGAGCTAGCGGGTGATACGCAGTATTTT.